These 9 T cell receptor beta chains were sequenced from one sample in a study of regulatory T cells in long-lasting Graves disease. Time point in this sample: persistent/refractory GD, antithyroid drugs over 5 years with positive TRAb. Construction of the TCR library relied on RNA isolated from PBMCs. Relying on iRepertoire HTBI primers and Arm-PCR of CDR3 regions, the team built TCR beta libraries. One entry per CDR3 protein, called by TCRdb with MiXCR from the multiplex PCR reads. The sample contains about 470,000 distinct CDR3 sequences, less than 25% of which appear only once. Here the sequenced sample was peripheral blood mononuclear cells (PBMCs), taken when the disease was refractory, from a patient treated with antithyroid drugs. Source of these receptors: a female donor with Graves disease.

This clonotype has ten or more counts. V usage is TRBV11-3 and J usage is TRBJ2-2, with 9 positions matching TRBD1. This CDR3 region has 18 residues. Germline-derived CDR1 and CDR2 are SGHNT and YENEEA. The V and J ends lost 5 bases and 1 base, in that order; junction bases with no gene match: 11. This chain's CDR3 is CASSHSKMGQGNTGELFF. The DNA for the CDR3 is TGTGCCAGCAGCCATTCGAAGATGGGACAGGGGAACACCGGGGAGCTGTTTTTT. The complete variable domain, with remaining parts taken from reference TRBV11-3 and TRBJ2-2, reads EAGVVQSPRYKIIEKKQPVAFWCNPISGHNTLYWYLQNLGQGPELLIRYENEEAVDDSQLPKDRFSAERLKGVDSTLKIQPAELGDSAVYLCASSHSKMGQGNTGELFFGEGSRLTVL.

On this clonotype: This clone may be a read error of a much larger clone one base away. This chain connects TRBV7-8 to TRBJ1-4, with TRBD1 as a possible D gene (6 bases). The CDR3 is 15 amino acids. Germline-derived CDR1 and CDR2 are SGHVS and FQNEAQ. The V and J ends lost 5 bases and 9 bases respectively, with 19 bases between them. In nucleotides, the CDR3 is TGTGCCAGCAGCCCCGTGGGGGGGGCTCGGAAAAAACTGTTTTTT. This sequence encodes CASSPVGGARKKLFF.

The rearrangement uses TRBV5-6 and TRBJ2-7; a weak D match, TRBD1 (6 bases). Trimming left V 3 bases short and J 2 bases short, with 15 bases between. CDR3 size: 15 residues. The germline CDR1 and CDR2 sequences are SGHDT and YYEEEE. This CDR3 reads CASSYRQVMAYEQYF. In nucleotides, the CDR3 is TGTGCCAGCAGCTACAGACAGGTTATGGCCTACGAGCAGTACTTC.

A few counts support this clonotype. V is TRBV5-1 and J is TRBJ2-7, with 7 bases that match TRBD2. The germline V gene encodes CDR1 SGHRS and CDR2 YFSETQ. V dropped 3 bases and J dropped 3; count of bases not matched to a gene: 12. The CDR3 spans 16 residues. Here the CDR3 DNA reads TGCGCCAGCAGCTCCCAGTTTGGCGGGAGTTTCTACGAGCAGTACTTC. This encodes CASSSQFGGSFYEQYF.

With respect to this clonotype: With a much larger clone just one base away, this may be a read error. The chain employs TRBV27 and TRBJ2-5; 7 nucleotides match TRBD2. Germline values: CDR1 MNHEY, CDR2 SMNVEV (reference sequence). V shed 5 bases, J shed 10 bases, and the junction held 7 bases outside the gene matches. The CDR3 totals 12 residues. The DNA for the CDR3 is TGTGCCAGCAGTGCGCAGGGAGGGGACCAGTACTTC. It is translated as CASSAQGGDQYF.

About this clonotype itself: This may be a read error, as it is one base from a much larger clone. The J gene is TRBJ2-2, the V gene TRBV6-5; 8 bases agree with TRBD2. The V gene's germline CDR1 is MNHEY and CDR2 SVGAGI. Trimming took 0 bases from V and 4 from J; bases not matched to a gene: 1. This CDR3 has 15 amino acids. DNA of the CDR3: TGTGCCAGCAGTTACTCCGGGACTAGCACCGGGGAGCTGTTTTTT. This translates into CASSYSGTSTGELFF.

This clonotype has more than one count but fewer than ten. A read error is possible here, since a much larger clone lies one base away. This chain connects TRBV27 to TRBJ1-6; D is unclear. CDR1 is MNHEY, CDR2 SMNVEV, per germline (reference sequence). The CDR3 extends over 13 amino acids. Trimming took 6 bases from V and 13 from J, leaving 16 bases between them. DNA for the CDR3: TGTGCCAGCAGCCCCATCTTTAACGGGCCCCTCCACTTT. Translating it yields CASSPIFNGPLHF.

This clonotype was seen only a few times. The chain has TRBV11-2 and TRBJ2-3, with TRBD2 identical over 9 bases. The CDR3 totals 15 residues. The V gene end was trimmed by 5 bases and the J gene end by 4 bases; junction bases not matched to a gene: 7. CDR1 and CDR2 (germline): SGHAT, FQNNGV. CDR3 coding DNA: TGTGCCAGCAGCCCCGCGGGGGGGGGCCCAGATACGCAGTATTTT. Amino acids: CASSPAGGGPDTQYF.

This clonotype was seen just once. One end of the junction is discordant with germline, which a read error may explain. CDR3 amino acids: CASSTGTGGSYGQYF. The CDR3 DNA is TGTGCCAGCAGCACCGGGACAGGGGGCTCCTACGGGCAGTACTTC. The chain couples TRBV6-2 or TRBV6-3 to TRBJ2-7; 12 positions match TRBD1. The CDR3 totals 15 residues. Per the germline V gene, CDR1 is MNHEY and CDR2 is SVGEGT.